The clone carrying this TCR beta chain was found many times. TCRbeta libraries were built with three rounds of nested PCR, modified from ARM-PCR. From the multiplex PCR reads, TCRdb called clonotypes with MiXCR, one entry per CDR3 protein. The sample includes about 44,000 distinct CDR3 sequences, around 60% of them seen just once. No cell sorting was done before RNA was extracted from the tissue. Distant lung tissue was collected more than 3 cm away from the tumor edge. This record comes from a study of tumor and adjacent non-tumor tissue in lung cancer. Germline CDR1 and CDR2: DFQATT and SNEGSKA (reference sequence). This CDR3 has 14 residues. V was pared by 1 base and J by 7 bases, with 1 base of the junction left unmatched.

The chain links TRBV20-1 to TRBJ2-2; 12 nucleotides match TRBD2. This clonotype was sampled from a woman aged 70-85 years with non-small cell lung cancer. The material sequenced was distant non-tumor lung tissue. The CDR3 here is CSARGTSGIGELFF. DNA for the CDR3: TGCAGTGCTAGAGGGACTAGCGGGATCGGGGAGCTGTTTTTT.